This passage covers 3 T cell receptor beta chains from one sample sequenced in a study of cytomegalovirus exposure and HLA in healthy donors. PCR was performed using 60 Vbeta and 13 Jbeta primers. Only in-frame clones appear in the TCRdb table, and some are missing; sequencing was by immunoSEQ multiplex PCR. The sample shows approximately 140,000 clones, over 80% of them seen only once. Source material: PBMCs. All receptors derive from a boy between 10 and 17 years old in good health and CMV-seronegative.

This clone occurred once. This sequence joins TRBV30 and TRBJ2-1, with 8 bases fitting TRBD2. Trimming cost V 1 base and J 0 bases; bases outside gene matches: 5. This CDR3 has 16 amino acids. Germline V gives CDR1 GTSNPN, CDR2 SVGIG (reference sequence). The CDR3 protein is CAWSGGLAGSYNEQFF. The CDR3 DNA reads as TGTGCCTGGAGTGGTGGGCTAGCGGGCTCCTACAATGAGCAGTTCTTC.

A few counts support this clone. The DNA of the CDR3 is TGTGCCAGCTCAGGACCGGGACAGGGGACTAGAAGCTCTGGAAACACCATATATTTT. It specifies CASSGPGQGTRSSGNTIYF. This chain connects TRBV18 to TRBJ1-3; TRBD1 aligns across 10 bases. Germline CDR1 is KGHSH and CDR2 is LQKENI. V was pared by 5 bases and J by 0 bases, with 13 bases of the junction left unmatched. This CDR3 contains 19 residues.

V is TRBV4-1 and J is TRBJ2-5; D not certain. The CDR3 spans 13 residues. Germline V gives CDR1 MGHRA, CDR2 YSYEKL. The V and J ends lost 1 base and 1 base respectively, with 4 bases between them. CDR3 region: CASSQGIQETQYF. The CDR3 DNA follows: TGCGCCAGCAGCCAAGGTATCCAAGAGACCCAGTACTTC.